The clone carrying this T cell receptor (beta chain) has just one count. Its antigen is as yet unknown. This specimen comes from a study of OX40 agonist ivuxolimab in advanced cancers. Generated by immunoSEQ multiplex PCR, the TCRdb table keeps only in-frame clones and is missing some. The sample shows some 74,000 clones, roughly 86% of them seen only once. Study-level results: Both blood CD4+ and CD8+ T cells showed clonal growth by week 6 at 0.1 to 3.0 mg/kg. In the expanded peripheral T cells, antigen specificity was never determined.

V was clipped by 5 bases and J by 8 bases, with 10 bases between them. The length of the CDR3 is 12 residues. Germline-derived CDR1 and CDR2 are MNHEY and SVGAGI. The chain joins TRBV6-5 to TRBJ2-1, with D unresolved. This receptor was taken from an adult with an advanced solid tumor such as melanoma, head and neck, liver or kidney cancer. The specimen was CD4+ or CD8+ T cells sorted from blood, collected in a trial of the OX40 agonist ivuxolimab. The CDR3: CASSRPGDEQFF. Written as DNA, the CDR3 is TGTGCCAGCAGTCGACCGGGTGATGAGCAGTTCTTC.